One sample yielded the 20 T cell receptor beta chains listed below, sequenced in a study of T-cell memory formation after mild COVID-19 (dated by TCRdb to the early 2020s). The library was produced with 5' RACE. TCRdb shows the sequencer as Illumina NovaSeq 6000. TCRdb redid the processing of the public reads, applying fastp at Q25 and MiXCR, and retained in-frame beta chains. Entries that share a CDR3 protein sequence are merged under the most common genes and DNA. The table for this sample lists under 300,000 distinct CDR3 sequences; about a sixth of them were counted only once. The biggest ten clones account for 3.5% of the sample. Material: PBMCs or a T cell subset sorted from them (not recorded which). The receptors originated from a man aged 18 to 29 who had mild COVID-19 (a few samples of this study predate the infection). The sample titles of this study are shuffled in the database, so cell type and time point are left out; the donor was told from shared clones.

There are a few counts of this clonotype. V and J are TRBV20-1 and TRBJ1-3, with no clear D. CDR3 length: 11 residues. Germline V CDR1 and CDR2: DFQATT, SNEGSKA (reference sequence). V lost 6 bases and J lost 8, with 11 bases in between. The CDR3 sequence is CSAYEWDTIYF. The CDR3 DNA reads TGCAGTGCCTATGAGTGGGACACCATATATTTT.

This clonotype has only a few counts. V gene TRBV7-2 combines with J gene TRBJ1-1; D perhaps matches TRBD1 (5 bases). Trimming took off 0 bases at V and 5 bases at J, with 7 bases between the two ends. This CDR3 spans 13 amino acids. Germline-derived CDR1 and CDR2 are SGHTA and FQGNSA. The CDR3: CASSLARGTEAFF. For the CDR3, the DNA is TGTGCCAGCAGCTTAGCCCGGGGGACTGAAGCTTTCTTT.

This clonotype was counted between two and nine times. The genes are TRBV12-3 or TRBV12-4 and TRBJ2-7, with 13 bases aligning to TRBD2. CDR3 length: 17 residues. V dropped 5 bases and J dropped 3; count of bases not matched to a gene: 10. CDR3 sequence: CASSTGPGLAGFYEQYF. As DNA, the CDR3 is TGTGCCAGCAGTACGGGGCCGGGACTAGCGGGGTTCTACGAGCAGTACTTC.

This clonotype was seen more than once but under ten times. The V call is TRBV15, the J call TRBJ2-1; D remains ambiguous. Germline lookup yields CDR1 LNHNV and CDR2 YYDKDF (reference sequence). The CDR3 has 11 residues. Trimming cost V 1 base and J 9 bases, with 4 bases left between them. CDR3 residues: CATSRVGEQFF. CDR3 bases: TGTGCCACCAGCAGAGTTGGTGAGCAGTTCTTC.

The rearrangement links TRBV28 to TRBJ1-2, with unresolved D. CDR3 length: 13 amino acids. With 2 bases removed from V and 13 bases from J, the gap between germline ends came to 17 bases. Germline V gene lookup returns CDR1 MDHEN and CDR2 SYDVKM. This chain's CDR3 is CASSLRQPWLGTF. The CDR3 DNA follows: TGTGCCAGCAGTTTACGGCAGCCATGGCTCGGCACCTTC.

The rearrangement uses TRBV12-3 or TRBV12-4 and TRBJ2-1; D remains unclear. V was clipped by 3 bases and J by 9 bases, with 24 bases between them. This CDR3 comprises 17 residues. The CDR3 region has the DNA TGTGCCAGCAGTTTGTATGGTTGGCTAGGTGACTGGGGTGAGCAGTTCTTC. Translation gives CASSLYGWLGDWGEQFF.

The gene calls are TRBV20-1 and TRBJ2-3; 7 nucleotides match TRBD2. This CDR3 spans 12 amino acids. V was pared by 6 bases and J by 4 bases, with 4 bases of the junction left unmatched. Looked up from germline, CDR1 is DFQATT and CDR2 is SNEGSKA (reference sequence). The CDR3 bases are TGCAGTGCCCCCCGGGGGGCAGATACGCAGTATTTT. Protein: CSAPRGADTQYF.

This clonotype was seen a few times. J is TRBJ2-1 and V is TRBV28; 10 nucleotides line up with TRBD2. Losses at the gene ends were 0 bases for V and 8 bases for J; bases not matched to a gene: 10. The CDR3 length is 17 residues. Germline lookup yields CDR1 MDHEN and CDR2 SYDVKM. The CDR3 reads CASSLWIFQRGGDEQFF. Here the CDR3 DNA reads TGTGCCAGCAGTTTATGGATCTTCCAGCGGGGGGGCGATGAGCAGTTCTTC.

V and J are TRBV7-3 and TRBJ2-6; the D gene is possibly TRBD2 (5 bases). Deletions cut 0 bases from V and 2 bases from J, with 8 bases between. Germline assignment: CDR1 SGHTA and CDR2 FQGTGA. This CDR3 is 16 amino acids long. This CDR3 is CASSLTGSTGANVLTF. The CDR3 DNA reads as TGTGCCAGCAGCTTAACGGGGAGCACTGGGGCCAACGTCCTGACTTTC.

This clonotype appeared a few times. The chain uses TRBV7-2 and TRBJ2-7; 9 positions agree with TRBD1. CDR3 length equals 14 residues. Germline CDR1 reads SGHTA; CDR2 reads FQGNSA. Trimming removed 5 bases from V and 6 bases from J; junction bases left unmatched: 8. As DNA, the CDR3 is TGTGCCAGCAGCCAATTAACAGGGGGCGCCGAGCAGTACTTC. Residues: CASSQLTGGAEQYF.

This clonotype appeared a few times. As DNA, the CDR3 is TGTGCCAGCAGCTTAACGTCAAGCGGGAGCACAGATACGCAGTATTTT. Translation: CASSLTSSGSTDTQYF. This sequence joins TRBV7-3 and TRBJ2-3, with a tentative D call TRBD2 (6 bases). Per the germline V gene, CDR1 is SGHTA and CDR2 is FQGTGA. Trimming pared 0 bases from V and 0 bases from J, leaving 10 bases between. The CDR3 loop spans 16 amino acids.

Only a few counts were recorded for this clonotype. CDR3 bases: TGCGCCAGCACCCGGCTGGGGCAGGGAGATACGCAGTATTTT. Encoded protein: CASTRLGQGDTQYF. The chain uses TRBV5-1 and TRBJ2-3; maybe TRBD1 (5 bases). Trimming stripped 6 bases from V and 5 bases from J, with 16 bases between. This CDR3 contains 14 residues. Germline V gene lookup returns CDR1 SGHRS and CDR2 YFSETQ.

The chain is built from TRBV7-9 and TRBJ1-3, with 9 bases matching TRBD1. The CDR3 sequence is 14 residues long. From germline, CDR1 is SEHNR and CDR2 FQNEAQ (reference sequence). Trimming took 6 bases from V and 9 from J; bases not matched to a gene: 9. The DNA for the CDR3 is TGTGCCAGCAGGAGGACAGGGGATGAGGGCACCATATATTTT. Protein: CASRRTGDEGTIYF.

This clonotype appeared many times. V and J are TRBV7-9 and TRBJ2-2, with 7 nucleotides matching TRBD1. J lost 2 bases, V lost 5 bases, and 5 bases had no gene match. Germline CDR1 SEHNR, CDR2 FQNEAQ (reference sequence). CDR3 length equals 15 residues. This CDR3 is CASSPDRRNTGELFF. The CDR3 region has the DNA TGTGCCAGCAGCCCGGACAGGCGCAACACCGGGGAGCTGTTTTTT. Supplemented by reference TRBV7-9 and TRBJ2-2, the full variable domain reads DTGVSQNPRHKITKRGQNVTFRCDPISEHNRLYWYRQTLGQGPEFLTYFQNEAQLEKSRLLSDRFSAERPKGSFSTLEIQRTEQGDSAMYLCASSPDRRNTGELFFGEGSRLTVL.

CDR3 residues: CSVRPDRAADTQYF. The CDR3 DNA follows: TGCAGTGTCCGACCCGATCGGGCGGCAGATACGCAGTATTTT. This chain connects TRBV20-1 to TRBJ2-3; D is uncertain. Trimming took off 7 bases at V and 4 bases at J, with 18 bases between the two ends. From germline, CDR1 is DFQATT and CDR2 SNEGSKA (reference sequence). This CDR3 comprises 14 residues.

This clonotype was seen more than once but under ten times. The V gene is TRBV5-1, the J gene TRBJ2-7; D is possibly TRBD1 or TRBD2 (5 bases each). Deletions cut 9 bases from V and 0 bases from J, with 16 bases between. Germline values: CDR1 SGHRS, CDR2 YFSETQ. The CDR3 consists of 14 residues. CDR3: CATRRDPNSYEQYV. Here the CDR3 DNA reads TGCGCCACCCGCCGGGACCCCAACTCCTACGAGCAGTACGTC.

V usage is TRBV4-2 and J usage is TRBJ2-3; D perhaps matches TRBD2 (6 bases). This CDR3 has 18 residues. Trimming removed 0 bases from V and 3 bases from J, with 19 bases in between. CDR1 is LGHNA and CDR2 is YNFKEQ in the germline V gene. CDR3: CASSQEPGGPLATDTQYF. The CDR3 coding sequence is TGTGCCAGCAGCCAAGAGCCCGGAGGACCACTAGCAACAGATACGCAGTATTTT.

This clonotype was seen only a few times. The chain has TRBV2 and TRBJ1-2; 7 nucleotides line up with TRBD1. After removal of 7 bases from V and 4 bases from J, the junction contained 6 bases not matched to a gene. This CDR3 is 13 amino acids long. Looked up from germline, CDR1 is SNHLY and CDR2 is FYNNEI. CDR3 sequence: CASTGAGGYGYTF. In DNA, the CDR3 is TGTGCCAGCACGGGCGCAGGGGGCTATGGCTACACCTTC.

There are many counts of this clonotype. CDR3 bases: TGTGCCAGCACCCGGGGGGTAAGCAATGAGCAGTTCTTC. Protein product: CASTRGVSNEQFF. The chain joins TRBV7-2 to TRBJ2-1; 7 nucleotides line up with TRBD2. Germline lookup yields CDR1 SGHTA and CDR2 FQGNSA. After removal of 7 bases from V and 6 bases from J, the junction contained 6 bases not matched to a gene. The CDR3 totals 13 residues.

Only a few counts were recorded for this clonotype. J is TRBJ2-7 and V is TRBV12-3 or TRBV12-4; a weak D match, TRBD2 (5 bases). The CDR3 is made up of 13 amino acids. Trimming took off 4 bases at V and 9 bases at J, with 16 bases between the two ends. CDR3 loop: CASSSPGSGGQYF. The CDR3 region has the DNA TGTGCCAGCAGTTCCCCGGGGAGTGGCGGGCAGTACTTC.